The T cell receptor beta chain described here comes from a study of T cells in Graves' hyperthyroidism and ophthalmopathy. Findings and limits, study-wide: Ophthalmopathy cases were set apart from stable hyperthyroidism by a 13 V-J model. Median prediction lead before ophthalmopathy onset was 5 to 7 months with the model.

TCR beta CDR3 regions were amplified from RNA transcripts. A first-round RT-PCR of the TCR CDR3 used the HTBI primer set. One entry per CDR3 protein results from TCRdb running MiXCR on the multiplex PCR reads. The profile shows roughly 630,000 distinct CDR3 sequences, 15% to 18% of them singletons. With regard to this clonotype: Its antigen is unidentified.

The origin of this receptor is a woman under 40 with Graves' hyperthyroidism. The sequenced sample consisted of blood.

The CDR3 DNA reads TGTGCCAGCAGTTTAGGACAGGGAAGCACTGAAGCTTTCTTT. Its protein product is CASSLGQGSTEAFF. The chain links TRBV27 to TRBJ1-1; TRBD1 matches 8 bases. This CDR3 has 14 residues. V lost 2 bases, J lost 4 bases, and 3 bases stayed unmatched. Germline V lookup: CDR1 MNHEY, CDR2 SMNVEV (reference sequence).